Shown below are 19 T cell receptor beta chains from a single sample sequenced in a study of T-cell memory formation after mild COVID-19. Each CDR3 protein is one row after TCRdb ran MiXCR on the 5' RACE reads. The sample shows 250,000 to 350,000 distinct CDR3 sequences, roughly 16% of them seen only once. Sequenced: PBMCs or a T cell subset sorted from them (not recorded which). The receptor set was obtained from a man aged 18 to 35 who had mild COVID-19 (a few samples of this study predate the infection). Cell type and time point are not known.

A few counts support this clonotype. The V gene is TRBV24-1, the J gene TRBJ2-2; 7 bases agree with TRBD2. With 3 bases clipped from V and 4 bases from J, the junction kept 10 bases outside the gene matches. There are 17 residues in the CDR3. Germline V gives CDR1 KGHDR, CDR2 SFDVKD. The DNA for the CDR3 is TGTGCCACCAGTGATCGAGGCGCCGGGGGGAGCACCGGGGAGCTGTTTTTT. Residues: CATSDRGAGGSTGELFF.

V is TRBV4-2 and J is TRBJ1-2; possible D gene TRBD1, 5 bases. The CDR3 sequence is 14 residues long. Deletions cut 0 bases from V and 7 bases from J, with 12 bases between. Germline CDR1 reads LGHNA; CDR2 reads YNFKEQ. In DNA, the CDR3 is TGTGCCAGCAGCCAAGATGCGGGGGTTTCTGGCTACACCTTC. It encodes CASSQDAGVSGYTF.

V usage is TRBV3-1 and J usage is TRBJ1-1, with D unclear. Germline-derived CDR1 and CDR2 are LGHDT and YNNKEL (reference sequence). There are 14 residues in the CDR3. Deletions cut 4 bases from V and 12 bases from J, with 21 bases between. The CDR3 DNA reads TGTGCCAGCAGCCCTCAGAGTCGGTGGAGGGTGCCTTTCTTT. Translating it yields CASSPQSRWRVPFF. Complete variable domain (other parts from reference TRBV3-1 and TRBJ1-1): DTAVSQTPKYLVTQMGNDKSIKCEQNLGHDTMYWYKQDSKKFLKIMFSYNNKELIINETVPNRFSPKSPDKAHLNLHINSLELGDSAVYFCASSPQSRWRVPFFGQGTRLTVV.

This clonotype appeared many times. The J gene is TRBJ1-2, the V gene TRBV5-1, with D possibly being TRBD1 (6 bases). This CDR3 is built from 13 residues. The germline V gene has CDR1 SGHRS and CDR2 YFSETQ. V lost 4 bases and J 8 bases, leaving 15 bases between the germline ends. The CDR3 sequence: CASSPDSSRGYTF. CDR3 nucleotide sequence: TGCGCCAGCAGCCCGGACAGCTCCCGCGGCTACACCTTC.

This clonotype was seen a few times. The chain has TRBV20-1 and TRBJ1-3, with D possibly being TRBD1 (6 bases). This CDR3 comprises 15 residues. Between the trimmed V and J ends, which lost 6 bases and 1 base, there was a span of 16 bases. Germline lookup yields CDR1 DFQATT and CDR2 SNEGSKA (reference sequence). CDR3 sequence (DNA): TGCAGTGCCTCTGGGGGGGCCGATTCTGGAAACACCATATATTTT. Encoded protein: CSASGGADSGNTIYF.

This clonotype was detected ten times or more. This chain joins TRBV20-1 and TRBJ2-1; 7 nucleotides align to TRBD2. Germline V CDR1 and CDR2: DFQATT, SNEGSKA (reference sequence). V was pared by 6 bases and J by 4 bases, with 3 bases of the junction left unmatched. The CDR3 runs to 12 residues. The CDR3 spells CSAQREYNEQFF. CDR3 sequence (DNA): TGCAGTGCCCAGCGGGAATACAATGAGCAGTTCTTC.

The CDR3 here is CASSLELYGYTF. CDR3 coding DNA: TGTGCCAGCAGCTTAGAACTTTATGGCTACACCTTC. The chain has TRBV7-2 and TRBJ1-2; D gene uncertain. This CDR3 has 12 amino acids. Trimming removed 1 base from V and 5 bases from J, with 5 bases in between. Per the germline V gene, CDR1 is SGHTA and CDR2 is FQGNSA. Drawing the rest from reference TRBV7-2 and TRBJ1-2, the complete variable domain is GAGVSQSPSNKVTEKGKDVELRCDPISGHTALYWYRQSLGQGLEFLIYFQGNSAPDKSGLPSDRFSAERTGGSVSTLTIQRTQQEDSAVYLCASSLELYGYTFGSGTRLTVV.

The genes are TRBV6-2 or TRBV6-3 and TRBJ1-5; the D gene is possibly TRBD1 (5 bases). CDR1 and CDR2 from the germline V gene are MNHEY and SVGEGT. CDR3 length: 13 residues. V lost 8 bases and J lost 0, with 8 bases in between. The CDR3 loop is CASGTYSNQPQHF. CDR3 nucleotide sequence: TGTGCCAGCGGGACTTATAGCAATCAGCCCCAGCATTTT.

This clonotype came up a few times. The chain carries TRBV5-1 and TRBJ1-1; 10 bases are shared with TRBD1. This CDR3 region has 14 residues. Germline-derived CDR1 and CDR2 are SGHRS and YFSETQ. J gave up 4 bases and V 4 bases, and 4 bases lay outside the gene matches. CDR3 nucleotides: TGCGCCAGCAGCCCGGGACAGGGGATCACTGAAGCTTTCTTT. Its protein product is CASSPGQGITEAFF.

This clonotype has more than one count but fewer than ten. CDR3 in amino acids: CSALGQGETQYF. The CDR3 DNA sequence: TGCAGTGCTCTAGGCCAGGGAGAGACCCAGTACTTC. The chain combines TRBV20-1 with TRBJ2-5; possibly TRBD1 for D (5 bases). V was cut by 5 bases and J by 4 bases, with 11 bases left in between. This CDR3 is built from 12 residues. Per germline, CDR1 DFQATT and CDR2 SNEGSKA (reference sequence).

The chain links TRBV27 to TRBJ1-5; the D is unclear. This CDR3 has 14 amino acids. Trimming removed 5 bases from V and 5 bases from J, with 13 bases in between. Germline values: CDR1 MNHEY, CDR2 SMNVEV (reference sequence). The CDR3 here is CASSPRKNDQPQHF. CDR3 coding DNA: TGTGCCAGCAGTCCTCGGAAAAATGATCAGCCCCAGCATTTT.

This clonotype was picked up a small number of times. V gene TRBV2 combines with J gene TRBJ2-4; 8 bases match TRBD1. This CDR3 spans 13 amino acids. After removal of 7 bases from V and 9 bases from J, the junction contained 8 bases not matched to a gene. Per germline, CDR1 SNHLY and CDR2 FYNNEI. The CDR3 protein is CASNPTGVGIQYF. CDR3 nucleotide sequence: TGTGCCAGCAACCCGACAGGGGTTGGCATTCAGTACTTC.

This clonotype was counted between two and nine times. The chain is built from TRBV10-3 and TRBJ2-7; tentatively, D is TRBD1 (5 bases). This CDR3 is 14 amino acids long. V was pared by 5 bases and J by 2 bases, with 13 bases between. CDR1 is ENHRY, CDR2 SYGVKD, per germline. The CDR3 DNA follows: TGTGCCATCAGTAAGAACCTAGGGGCCTACGAGCAGTACTTC. Amino acids: CAISKNLGAYEQYF.

The chain carries TRBV7-2 and TRBJ1-3; D possibly corresponds to TRBD1 (5 bases). The V end lost 1 base, the J end lost 5 bases, and 12 bases lay between the germline ends. Germline V gene data show CDR1 as SGHTA and CDR2 as FQGNSA. This CDR3 contains 15 residues. The CDR3 here is CASSLGGALRNTIYF. The CDR3 coding sequence is TGTGCCAGCAGCTTAGGAGGGGCCCTGAGAAACACCATATATTTT.

This clonotype was seen a few times. The gene calls are TRBV6-6 and TRBJ1-2, with 9 bases lining up with TRBD1. The V gene's germline CDR1 is MNHNY and CDR2 SVGAGI (reference sequence). The junction had 9 bases not matched to a gene; V was cut back by 4 bases and J by 6 bases. The CDR3 is 15 residues long. CDR3 region: CASSSLRDRADGYTF. CDR3 nucleotide sequence: TGTGCCAGCAGTTCTCTCCGGGACAGGGCGGATGGCTACACCTTC.

The J gene is TRBJ2-3, the V gene TRBV20-1; possibly TRBD1 for D (5 bases). Germline CDR1 is DFQATT and CDR2 is SNEGSKA (reference sequence). Trimming cost V 5 bases and J 5 bases, with 14 bases left between them. The CDR3 is 13 amino acids. For the CDR3, the DNA is TGCAGTGCTCAGGTCAGGGAAGTAGATACGCAGTATTTT. Its translation: CSAQVREVDTQYF.

This clonotype occurred many times. V is TRBV7-3 and J is TRBJ2-1; D unclear. Trimming cost V 0 bases and J 8 bases, with 5 bases left between them. Per the germline V gene, CDR1 is SGHTA and CDR2 is FQGTGA. This CDR3 region has 12 residues. The CDR3: CASSLTGYEQFF. The CDR3, as DNA: TGTGCCAGCAGCTTAACTGGGTATGAGCAGTTCTTC.

A few counts support this clonotype. The chain is built from TRBV20-1 and TRBJ2-1, with TRBD2 identical over 8 bases. Germline values: CDR1 DFQATT, CDR2 SNEGSKA (reference sequence). The CDR3 has 15 residues. V was pared by 3 bases and J by 9 bases, with 13 bases of the junction left unmatched. Written as DNA, the CDR3 is TGCAGTGCTAGCTCTTTGCGGGGGGCTATCGGTGAGCAGTTCTTC. Protein: CSASSLRGAIGEQFF.

This clonotype was seen more than once but under ten times. The chain uses TRBV28 and TRBJ2-5, with 8 positions matching TRBD1. The CDR3 loop spans 15 amino acids. Germline trimming cut 7 bases from V and 5 bases from J; bases unmatched to any gene: 12. Per germline, CDR1 MDHEN and CDR2 SYDVKM. The CDR3 reads CASTHGQGWAETQYF. The CDR3, as DNA: TGTGCCAGCACCCATGGACAGGGTTGGGCGGAGACCCAGTACTTC.